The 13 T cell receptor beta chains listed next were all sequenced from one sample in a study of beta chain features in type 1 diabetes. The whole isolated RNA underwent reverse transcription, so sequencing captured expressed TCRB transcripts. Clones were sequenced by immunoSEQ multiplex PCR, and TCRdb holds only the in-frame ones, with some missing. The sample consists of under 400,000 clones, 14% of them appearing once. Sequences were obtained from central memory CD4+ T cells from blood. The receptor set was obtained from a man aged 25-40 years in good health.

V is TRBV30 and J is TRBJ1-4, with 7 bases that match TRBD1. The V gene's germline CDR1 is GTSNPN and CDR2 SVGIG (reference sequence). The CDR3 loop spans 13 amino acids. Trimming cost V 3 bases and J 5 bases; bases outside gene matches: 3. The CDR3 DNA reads TGTGCCTGGAGGGGACAGCCGAATGAAAAACTGTTTTTT. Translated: CAWRGQPNEKLFF. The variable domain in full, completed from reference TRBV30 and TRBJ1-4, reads SQTIHQWPATLVQPVGSPLSLECTVEGTSNPNLYWYRQAAGRGLQLLFYSVGIGQISSEVPQNLSASRPQDRQFILSSKKLLLSDSGFYLCAWRGQPNEKLFFGSGTQLSVL.

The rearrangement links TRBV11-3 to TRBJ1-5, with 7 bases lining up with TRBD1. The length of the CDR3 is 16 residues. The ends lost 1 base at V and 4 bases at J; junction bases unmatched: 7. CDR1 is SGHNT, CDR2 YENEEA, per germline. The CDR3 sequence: CASSLGRTGANQPQHF. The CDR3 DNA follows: TGTGCCAGCAGCTTAGGCCGAACAGGGGCTAATCAGCCCCAGCATTTT. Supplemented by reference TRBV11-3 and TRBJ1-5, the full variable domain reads EAGVVQSPRYKIIEKKQPVAFWCNPISGHNTLYWYLQNLGQGPELLIRYENEEAVDDSQLPKDRFSAERLKGVDSTLKIQPAELGDSAVYLCASSLGRTGANQPQHFGDGTRLSIL.

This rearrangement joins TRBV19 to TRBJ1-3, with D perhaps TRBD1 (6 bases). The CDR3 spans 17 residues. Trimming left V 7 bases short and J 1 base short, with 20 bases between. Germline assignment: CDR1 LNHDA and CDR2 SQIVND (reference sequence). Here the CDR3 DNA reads TGTGCCAGTACCCCGACGGGGGGCCCTACTTCTGGAAACACCATATATTTT. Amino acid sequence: CASTPTGGPTSGNTIYF.

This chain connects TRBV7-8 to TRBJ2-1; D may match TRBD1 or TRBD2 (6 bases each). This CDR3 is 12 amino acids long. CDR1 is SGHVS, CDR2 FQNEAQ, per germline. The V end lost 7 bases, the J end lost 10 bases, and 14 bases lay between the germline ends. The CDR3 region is CASTLGGQEQFF. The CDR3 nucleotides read TGTGCCAGCACCCTGGGGGGCCAGGAGCAGTTCTTC.

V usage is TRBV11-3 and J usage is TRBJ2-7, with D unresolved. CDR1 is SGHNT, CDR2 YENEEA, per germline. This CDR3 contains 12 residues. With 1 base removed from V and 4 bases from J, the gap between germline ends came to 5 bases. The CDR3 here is CASSLVLYEQYF. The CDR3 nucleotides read TGTGCCAGCAGCTTAGTTCTTTACGAGCAGTACTTC.

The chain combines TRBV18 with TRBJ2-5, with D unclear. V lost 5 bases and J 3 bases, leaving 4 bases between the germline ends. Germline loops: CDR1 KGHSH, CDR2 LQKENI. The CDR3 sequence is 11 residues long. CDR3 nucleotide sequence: TGTGCCAGCTCAGCGAAAGAGACCCAGTACTTC. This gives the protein CASSAKETQYF.

DNA of the CDR3: TGTGCCAGCAGTACGCGAGAATTGGAGACCCAGTACTTC. This sequence encodes CASSTRELETQYF. The chain uses TRBV2 and TRBJ2-5, with no clear D. The CDR3 is made up of 13 amino acids. The V gene lost 5 bases and the J gene lost 5 bases, with 12 bases spanning the gap. Germline V gene lookup returns CDR1 SNHLY and CDR2 FYNNEI.

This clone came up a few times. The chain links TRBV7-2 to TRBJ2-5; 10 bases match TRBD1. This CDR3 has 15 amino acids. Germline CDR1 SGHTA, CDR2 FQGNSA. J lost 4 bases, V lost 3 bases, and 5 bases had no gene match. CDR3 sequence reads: CASSLTGTGVETQYF. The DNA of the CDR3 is TGTGCCAGCAGCTTGACCGGGACAGGGGTAGAGACCCAGTACTTC.

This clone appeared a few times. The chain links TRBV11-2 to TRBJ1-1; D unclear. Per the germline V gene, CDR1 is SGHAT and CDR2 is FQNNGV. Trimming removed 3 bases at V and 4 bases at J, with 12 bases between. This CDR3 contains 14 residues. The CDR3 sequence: CASSLAGKGTEAFF. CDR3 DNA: TGTGCCAGCAGCTTGGCAGGCAAGGGCACTGAAGCTTTCTTT.

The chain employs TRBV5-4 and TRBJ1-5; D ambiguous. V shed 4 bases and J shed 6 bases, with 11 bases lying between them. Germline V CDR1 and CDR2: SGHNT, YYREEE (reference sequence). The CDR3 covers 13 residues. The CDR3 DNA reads TGTGCCAGCAGCCAAGTACCCGGTCAGCCCCAGCATTTT. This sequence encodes CASSQVPGQPQHF.

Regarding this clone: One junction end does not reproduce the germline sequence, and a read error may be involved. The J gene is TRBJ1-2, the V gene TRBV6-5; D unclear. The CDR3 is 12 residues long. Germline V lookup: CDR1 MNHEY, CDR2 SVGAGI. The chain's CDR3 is CASRGVHYAYTF. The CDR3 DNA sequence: TGTGCCAGCAGAGGCGTCCACTATGCCTACACCTTC.

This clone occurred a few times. The CDR3 nucleotides are TGTGCCAGCAGCTCCGGGCGGGACATATACGAGCAGTACTTC. Translation gives CASSSGRDIYEQYF. The rearrangement joins TRBV7-2 to TRBJ2-7; D is tentatively TRBD1 or TRBD2 (6 bases each). CDR3 length: 14 amino acids. Trimming removed 4 bases from V and 4 bases from J, with 14 bases in between. Germline V gene sequence: CDR1 SGHTA, CDR2 FQGNSA.

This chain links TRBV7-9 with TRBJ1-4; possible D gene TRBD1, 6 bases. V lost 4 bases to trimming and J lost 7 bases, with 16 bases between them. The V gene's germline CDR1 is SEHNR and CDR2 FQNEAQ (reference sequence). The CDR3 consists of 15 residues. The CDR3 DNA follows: TGTGCCAGCAGCTATGCGGGACATTCGGTTGAAAAACTGTTTTTT. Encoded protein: CASSYAGHSVEKLFF. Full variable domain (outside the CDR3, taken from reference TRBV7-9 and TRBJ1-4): DTGVSQNPRHKITKRGQNVTFRCDPISEHNRLYWYRQTLGQGPEFLTYFQNEAQLEKSRLLSDRFSAERPKGSFSTLEIQRTEQGDSAMYLCASSYAGHSVEKLFFGSGTQLSVL.